Here is one T cell receptor (beta chain) with its context. The source of the sample is a study of blood T cell repertoires in COVID-19. Sequencing used immunoSEQ multiplex PCR; TCRdb keeps in-frame clones, though not all of them. The table has 350,000 to 450,000 clones, around 90% seen once. After removal of 5 bases from V and 5 bases from J, the junction contained 5 bases not matched to a gene. CDR3 length equals 14 residues. CDR1 is SGHTA, CDR2 FQGNSA, per germline. The origin of this receptor is a man aged 40-55 years with acute or convalescent COVID-19. The sequenced material came from peripheral blood. This chain connects TRBV7-2 to TRBJ1-4, with 7 positions matching TRBD1. CDR3 bases: TGTGCCAGCAGCGCCGGGACAGAGAATGAAAAACTGTTTTTT. Its translation: CASSAGTENEKLFF.